This T cell receptor beta chain was captured in a study of metastatic and nonmetastatic thyroid tumors. Study at large: Repertoire comparisons spanned blood and tumor or nodule tissue from malignant and benign thyroid patients.

Trimming shortened V by 6 bases and J by 0 bases, and 19 bases separated the two germline ends. The CDR3 consists of 17 residues. Germline V gene sequence: CDR1 MNHEY, CDR2 SMNVEV (reference sequence). Study observations and caveats: Malignant thyroid tumors reportedly had TCR beta diversity that was significantly higher than in benign nodules, in blood and tumor.

TCRdb re-processed the PCR reads through MiXCR. The table shows almost 35,000 clones, with less than 40% occurring only once. Thyroid surgery took place with no prior treatment in any patient. As to this clone: Its antigen is not known.

The source of this sequence is a female donor with papillary thyroid cancer or a benign thyroid nodule (not recorded which). Some clones in this sample may be carry-over from other donors' samples. The genes are TRBV27 and TRBJ2-3; TRBD2 is a possible D gene (6 bases). Sequences were obtained from tumor tissue. The CDR3, as DNA: TGTGCCAGCAGAACCAGACTAGGGATATCTAGCACAGATACGCAGTATTTT. It is translated as CASRTRLGISSTDTQYF.